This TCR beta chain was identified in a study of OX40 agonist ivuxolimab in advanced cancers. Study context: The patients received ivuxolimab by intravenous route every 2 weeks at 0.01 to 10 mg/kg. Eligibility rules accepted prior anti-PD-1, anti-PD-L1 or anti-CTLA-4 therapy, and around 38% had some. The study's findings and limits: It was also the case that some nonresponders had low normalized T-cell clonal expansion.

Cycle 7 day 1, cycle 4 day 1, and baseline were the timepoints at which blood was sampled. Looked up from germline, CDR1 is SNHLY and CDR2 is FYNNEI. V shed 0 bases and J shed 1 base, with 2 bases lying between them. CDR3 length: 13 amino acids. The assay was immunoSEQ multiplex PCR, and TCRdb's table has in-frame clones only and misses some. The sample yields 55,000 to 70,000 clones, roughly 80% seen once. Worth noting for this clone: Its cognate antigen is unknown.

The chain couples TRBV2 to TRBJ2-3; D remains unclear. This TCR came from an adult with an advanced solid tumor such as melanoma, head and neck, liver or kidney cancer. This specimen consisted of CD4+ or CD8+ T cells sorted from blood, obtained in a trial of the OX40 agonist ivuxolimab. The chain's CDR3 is CASSEAGTDTQYF. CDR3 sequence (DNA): TGTGCCAGCAGTGAAGCTGGCACAGATACGCAGTATTTT.